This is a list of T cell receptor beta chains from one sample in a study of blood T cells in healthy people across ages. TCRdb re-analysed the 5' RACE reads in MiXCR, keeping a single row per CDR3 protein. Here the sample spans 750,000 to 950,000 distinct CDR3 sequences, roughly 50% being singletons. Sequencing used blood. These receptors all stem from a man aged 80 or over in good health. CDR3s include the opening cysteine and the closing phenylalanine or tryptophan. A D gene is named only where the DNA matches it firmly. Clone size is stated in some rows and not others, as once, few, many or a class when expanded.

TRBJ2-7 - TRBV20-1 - TGCAGTGCGCAAGACCACGAGCAGTACTTC CSAQDHEQYF
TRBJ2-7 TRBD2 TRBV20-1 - TGCAGTGCCGTACGGACTAGCGGACCTACCTACGAGCAGTACTTC CSAVRTSGPTYEQYF
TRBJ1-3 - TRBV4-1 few TGCGCCAGCAGCCAAGATGGGGGGACCTCCTCTGGAAACACCATATATTTT CASSQDGGTSSGNTIYF
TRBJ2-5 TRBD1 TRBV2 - TGTGCCAGTGGGGGACAGGGGGCTGGGGAGCAGTACTTC CASGGQGAGEQYF
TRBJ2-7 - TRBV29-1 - TGCGGCGTTGATGTCGGGTCCCTAGGATCAGGAGGGCCCTACGAGCAGTACTTC CGVDVGSLGSGGPYEQYF
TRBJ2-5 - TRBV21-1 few TGTGCCAGCAGCAAATGCCCCAGGAGCGCGGGGAGAGAGACCCAGTACTTC CASSKCPRSAGRETQYF
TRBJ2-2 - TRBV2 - TGTGCCAGCAGGCCGCAGGGTCGGACCGGGGAGCTGTTTTTT CASRPQGRTGELFF
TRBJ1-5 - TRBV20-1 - TGCAGTGCGCAGCAAGGGCAGGGTCAGCCCCAGCATTTT CSAQQGQGQPQHF
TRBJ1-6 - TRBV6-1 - TGTGCCAGCAGTGAAGGCTATAATTCACCCCTCCACTTT CASSEGYNSPLHF
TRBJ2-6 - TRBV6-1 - TGTGCCAGCAAGGGGGTAGGGGCGAAAAGCTCTGGGGCCAACGTCCTGACTTTC CASKGVGAKSSGANVLTF
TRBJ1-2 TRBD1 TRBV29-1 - TGCAGCGGAAGACAGGGCGGTTTTGGCTACACCTTC CSGRQGGFGYTF
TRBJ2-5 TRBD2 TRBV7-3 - TGTGCCAGCAGCCCCGGGATAGCGGGGACCCAGTACTTC CASSPGIAGTQYF
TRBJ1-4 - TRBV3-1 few TGTGCCAGCAGCCAAGGGGACAAATCAAAACTGTTTTTT CASSQGDKSKLFF
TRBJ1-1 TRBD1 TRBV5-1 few TGCGCCAGCAGCTCGCCCCAGGGGGGACCCATGAACACTGAAGCTTTCTTT CASSSPQGGPMNTEAFF
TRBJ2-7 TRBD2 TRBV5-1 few TGCGCCAGCAGCGTTAGATCCGGGACTAGCGGGAGTCTCAGTTACGAGCAGTACTTC CASSVRSGTSGSLSYEQYF
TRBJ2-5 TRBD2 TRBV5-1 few TGCGCCAGCACTCATGGAGCGGGAGGTGGGGAGACCCAGTACTTC CASTHGAGGGETQYF
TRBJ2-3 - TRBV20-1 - TGCAGTGCGGTTAGCTCAGATACGCAGTATTTT CSAVSSDTQYF
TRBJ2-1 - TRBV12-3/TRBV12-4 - TGTGCCAGCAGTTTAGGGCAGGGGACCACCAATGAGCAGTTCTTC CASSLGQGTTNEQFF
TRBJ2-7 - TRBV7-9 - TGTGCCAACAGCTCCCCCGACAGGAGCTCCTACGAGCAGTACTTC CANSSPDRSSYEQYF
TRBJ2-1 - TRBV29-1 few TGCAGCGTTGAAGGTCGGTCCAGCGGCACCTACAATGAGCAGTTCTTC CSVEGRSSGTYNEQFF
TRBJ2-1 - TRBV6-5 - TGTGCCAGCAGTTGGGACGGGAACTCCTACAATGAGCAGTTCTTC CASSWDGNSYNEQFF
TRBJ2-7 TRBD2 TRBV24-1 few TGTGCCACCAGTGATTGGACTAGCTCGGCCTACGAGCAGTACTTC CATSDWTSSAYEQYF
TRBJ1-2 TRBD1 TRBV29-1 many TGCAGCGTAGATGGACAGGAAAAAACTAACTATGGCTACACCTTC CSVDGQEKTNYGYTF
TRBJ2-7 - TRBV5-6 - TGTGCCAGCAGCTTCCGGGGCACGGCACACGAGCAGTACTTC CASSFRGTAHEQYF
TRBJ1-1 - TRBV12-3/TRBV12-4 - TGTGCCAGCAGTCCGGCCGGGGGTGGTACTGAAGCTTTCTTT CASSPAGGGTEAFF
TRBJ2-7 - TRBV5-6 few TGTGCCAGCAGCTTGGTTGATACCTACGAGCAGTACTTC CASSLVDTYEQYF
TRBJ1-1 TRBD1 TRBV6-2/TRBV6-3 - TGTGCCAGCAGATCGGACAGGGGTGGGGGTGAAGCTTTCTTT CASRSDRGGGEAFF
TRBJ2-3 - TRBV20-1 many TGCAGTGCCCCCCGGGGCAGGACCGAAGATACGCAGTATTTT CSAPRGRTEDTQYF
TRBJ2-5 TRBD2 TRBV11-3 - TGTGCCAGCAGCTTAGATCAACTAGCGGGCCTAAATGAGCAGTACTTC CASSLDQLAGLNEQYF
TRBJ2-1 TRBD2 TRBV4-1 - TGCGCCAGCAGCCAAGCAGGTAGCGGGGGCCAGTTCTTC CASSQAGSGGQFF
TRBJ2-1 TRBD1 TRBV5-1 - TGCGCCAGCAGCCCCGGGACAGGGCATCGCACACGTAATGAGCAGTTCTTC CASSPGTGHRTRNEQFF
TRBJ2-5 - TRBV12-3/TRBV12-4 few TGTGCCAGCTCCCTGAAACGGGAGACCCAGTACTTC CASSLKRETQYF
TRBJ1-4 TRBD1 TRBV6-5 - TGTGCCAGCAGGACACAGGGGAATAATGAAAAACTGTTTTTT CASRTQGNNEKLFF
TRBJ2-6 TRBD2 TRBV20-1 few TGCAGTGCTAGAGAAAGGGCTAGCGGTAGCTCTGGGGCCAACGTCCTGACTTTC CSARERASGSSGANVLTF
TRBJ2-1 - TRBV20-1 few TGCAGTGCTCCATCTACCCCACTCTACAATGAGCAGTTCTTC CSAPSTPLYNEQFF
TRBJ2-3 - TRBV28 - TGTGCCAGCAGTTCTTACCCAGATACGCAGTATTTT CASSSYPDTQYF
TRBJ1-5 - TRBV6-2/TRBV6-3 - TGTGCCAGCACCGACCATGGAGGGAGCAATCAGCCCCAGCATTTT CASTDHGGSNQPQHF
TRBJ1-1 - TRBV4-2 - TGTGCCAGCAGCCAAGATGAGACGAACACTGAAGCTTTCTTT CASSQDETNTEAFF
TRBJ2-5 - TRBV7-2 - TGTGCCAGCACCCCAGCGGCCCTGTACCAAGAGACCCAGTACTTC CASTPAALYQETQYF
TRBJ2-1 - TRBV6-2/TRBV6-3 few TGTGCCAGCAGTTACCGAAGGTACAATGAGCAGTTCTTC CASSYRRYNEQFF
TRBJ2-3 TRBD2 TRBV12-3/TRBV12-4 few TGTGCCAGCAGCTTCGATAGCGGGAACGCGTATTTT CASSFDSGNAYF
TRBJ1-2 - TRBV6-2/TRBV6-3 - TGTGCCAGCAGTTCCCAGGACAGATGGTACTATGGCTACACCTTC CASSSQDRWYYGYTF
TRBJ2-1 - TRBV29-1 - TGCAGCGTTGAGGGGGGGAATGACAGGGTCGGCGGGAGCCACTACAATGAGCAGTTCTTC CSVEGGNDRVGGSHYNEQFF
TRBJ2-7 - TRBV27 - TGTGCCAGCAGGGCGAGCAGGGGAGGCGAGCAGTACTTC CASRASRGGEQYF
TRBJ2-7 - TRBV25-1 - TGTGCCAGCGGTTGGCAAGCGGGCGCCCCCACCTACGAGCAGTACTTC CASGWQAGAPTYEQYF
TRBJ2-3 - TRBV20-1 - TGCAGTGCTAGCAAAGGGCTACCAGATTTCGCGTATTTT CSASKGLPDFAYF
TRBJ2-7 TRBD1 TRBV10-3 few TGTGCCATCGGACAGGGGGCCAAGTACGAGCAGTACTTC CAIGQGAKYEQYF
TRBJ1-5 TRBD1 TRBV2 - TGTGCCAGCAATCAGGGACAGCCTATTAATCAGCCCCAGCATTTT CASNQGQPINQPQHF
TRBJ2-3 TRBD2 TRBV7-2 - TGTGCCAGCAGCTTAGCTGTCGGACTAGCGGGAGGGAACAGATACGCGTATTTT CASSLAVGLAGGNRYAYF
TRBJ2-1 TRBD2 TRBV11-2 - TGTGCCAGCAGCTTAGCTCCGGGACTAGCGTCGAATGAGCAGTTCTTC CASSLAPGLASNEQFF